Each of the 19 T cell receptor beta chains below was sequenced from the same sample in a study of cytomegalovirus exposure and HLA in healthy donors (dated by TCRdb to 2016 to 2017). Libraries were made using the immunoSEQ multiplex PCR assay. The immuneACCESS repertoire file appears here via TCRdb, limited to in-frame rearrangements. These files lack a portion of the clones; in checked studies, under half of the deficit traces to unresolved V genes, and the cause of the others is not known. This sample comprises about 130,000 clones, about 80% of them detected only once. Clones ranked in the top ten supply 25% to 30% of the sample. Specimen: PBMCs. Receptor source: a man aged 30 to 39 in good health and CMV-seropositive.

The CDR3 DNA reads TGTGCCTGGGGGACCGGGACAGGACTCTACGAGCAGTACTTC. Translated, it gives CAWGTGTGLYEQYF. The gene calls are TRBV30 and TRBJ2-7, with TRBD1 matching 8 bases. V lost 5 bases to trimming and J lost 3 bases; unmatched junction nucleotides: 9. CDR1 GTSNPN and CDR2 SVGIG come from the germline V gene (reference sequence). This CDR3 region has 14 residues. The whole variable domain, filled in from reference TRBV30 and TRBJ2-7, reads SQTIHQWPATLVQPVGSPLSLECTVEGTSNPNLYWYRQAAGRGLQLLFYSVGIGQISSEVPQNLSASRPQDRQFILSSKKLLLSDSGFYLCAWGTGTGLYEQYFGPGTRLTVT.

The chain employs TRBV6-6 and TRBJ1-2, with 9 bases lining up with TRBD1. The CDR3 contains 16 residues. Germline lookup yields CDR1 MNHNY and CDR2 SVGAGI (reference sequence). J lost 6 bases, V lost 0 bases, and 8 bases had no gene match. CDR3 nucleotides: TGTGCCAGCAGTTACTCGTGGACAGGGGATAGTGATGGCTACACCTTC. This sequence encodes CASSYSWTGDSDGYTF.

The chain links TRBV5-6 to TRBJ1-5, with TRBD1 identical over 8 bases. The CDR3 runs 15 residues. V gave up 4 bases and J gave up 3 bases; unmatched junction bases: 6. CDR1 and CDR2 from the germline V gene are SGHDT and YYEEEE. CDR3 amino acids: CASSRTGNFNQPQHF. The CDR3 nucleotides read TGTGCCAGCAGCAGGACAGGGAACTTCAATCAGCCCCAGCATTTT.

The chain combines TRBV5-1 with TRBJ1-2; D not certain. CDR3 length: 15 amino acids. Germline CDR1 is SGHRS and CDR2 is YFSETQ. Trimming cost V 2 bases and J 5 bases, with 16 bases left between them. CDR3 DNA sequence: TGCGCCAGCAGCTTCGCGGAGCCCAACCTATATGGCTACACCTTC. Translating gives CASSFAEPNLYGYTF.

The chain combines TRBV5-1 with TRBJ2-7; 7 nucleotides line up with TRBD1. Germline trimming cut 3 bases from V and 3 bases from J; bases unmatched to any gene: 9. In germline, CDR1 is SGHRS, CDR2 YFSETQ. CDR3 length: 15 amino acids. The CDR3 nucleotides read TGCGCCAGCAGCTCATCCCCGGGACAGTTCTACGAGCAGTACTTC. Amino acids: CASSSSPGQFYEQYF.

The chain combines TRBV11-3 with TRBJ2-1; TRBD2 aligns across 12 bases. The V and J ends lost 5 bases and 5 bases, in that order; junction bases with no gene match: 7. This CDR3 contains 16 residues. Germline CDR1 SGHNT, CDR2 YENEEA. CDR3 residues: CASSKQGLAGDNEQFF. CDR3 DNA: TGTGCCAGCAGCAAGCAGGGACTAGCGGGCGACAATGAGCAGTTCTTC.

This clone is a singleton in its sample. The gene calls are TRBV19 and TRBJ1-5; D is unclear. V was cut by 5 bases and J by 5 bases, with 10 bases left in between. CDR1 is LNHDA and CDR2 is SQIVND in the germline V gene (reference sequence). The CDR3 spans 13 residues. CDR3 nucleotide sequence: TGTGCCAGTAGTCTCGACATCCATCAGCCCCAGCATTTT. This translates into CASSLDIHQPQHF.

The V gene is TRBV7-3, the J gene TRBJ2-3; a possible D gene is TRBD2 (6 bases). CDR3 size: 15 residues. V was shortened by 2 bases and J by 6 bases, with 15 bases between the two germline ends. The germline V gene has CDR1 SGHTA and CDR2 FQGTGA. As DNA, the CDR3 is TGTGCCAGCAGCTTAGCGGGGTTCCGGGACGATACGCAGTATTTT. Residues: CASSLAGFRDDTQYF.

The CDR3 DNA reads TGTGCCAGCAGTGATCGGGACAGGGGGGAGGAAAAACTGTTTTTT. This encodes CASSDRDRGEEKLFF. The chain couples TRBV2 to TRBJ1-4; 11 nucleotides match TRBD1. V lost 3 bases and J lost 8; bases outside the gene matches: 5. The germline CDR1 and CDR2 sequences are SNHLY and FYNNEI. CDR3 length equals 15 residues.

The genes are TRBV28 and TRBJ1-4; D unclear. The CDR3 sequence is 11 residues long. With 9 bases removed from V and 8 bases from J, the gap between germline ends came to 10 bases. CDR1 and CDR2 from the germline V gene are MDHEN and SYDVKM. The CDR3 coding sequence is TGTGCCAGTAGACGAGGGGAAAAACTGTTTTTT. This codes for CASRRGEKLFF.

This sequence joins TRBV5-4 and TRBJ1-2; 11 bases fit TRBD1. Germline CDR1 reads SGHNT; CDR2 reads YYREEE (reference sequence). This CDR3 has 15 residues. With V trimmed by 7 bases and J by 3 bases, 8 bases remained unmatched. The CDR3 sequence is CASSVGTGGYYGYTF. In nucleotides, the CDR3 is TGTGCCAGCTCGGTCGGGACAGGGGGGTACTATGGCTACACCTTC.

A few counts support this clone. This chain joins TRBV2 and TRBJ1-1; D might be TRBD1 (6 bases). Trimming removed 6 bases from V and 5 bases from J, with 13 bases in between. Germline CDR1 reads SNHLY; CDR2 reads FYNNEI. This CDR3 has 13 amino acids. DNA of the CDR3: TGTGCCAGCAGCGCCGGACAGAGGACTGAAGCTTTCTTT. It codes for CASSAGQRTEAFF.

V gene TRBV29-1 combines with J gene TRBJ2-5; a possible D gene is TRBD1 (5 bases). CDR1 SQVTM and CDR2 ANQGSEA come from the germline V gene. This CDR3 has 12 amino acids. V was trimmed by 4 bases and J by 2 bases, leaving 8 bases between them. CDR3 protein: CSVGNRQETQYF. CDR3 in DNA: TGCAGCGTTGGAAACAGGCAAGAGACCCAGTACTTC.

J is TRBJ2-2 and V is TRBV4-2, with TRBD2 matching 12 bases. V shed 2 bases, J shed 4 bases, and the junction held 5 bases outside the gene matches. Germline V gives CDR1 LGHNA, CDR2 YNFKEQ. This CDR3 contains 17 residues. CDR3 residues: CASSQLAGGRGTGELFF. The CDR3 DNA reads as TGTGCCAGCAGCCAACTAGCGGGGGGGCGGGGCACCGGGGAGCTGTTTTTT.

The gene calls are TRBV6-5 and TRBJ2-7; D may be TRBD1 (5 bases). V was clipped by 3 bases and J by 3 bases, with 12 bases between them. Germline V gene sequence: CDR1 MNHEY, CDR2 SVGAGI. CDR3 length: 14 amino acids. CDR3 residues: CASSYADIFYEQYF. CDR3 nucleotides: TGTGCCAGCAGTTATGCGGACATATTCTACGAGCAGTACTTC.

This clone showed up just a few times. CDR3 nucleotides: TGTGCCAGCATCGACGAGAGGGAGCCCCAGCATTTT. Its translation is CASIDEREPQHF. The chain links TRBV9 to TRBJ1-5; D remains ambiguous. Germline lookup yields CDR1 SGDLS and CDR2 YYNGEE. This CDR3 comprises 12 residues. V was trimmed by 6 bases and J by 8 bases, leaving 12 bases between them.

The chain uses TRBV5-1 and TRBJ1-1; no clear D. Germline loops: CDR1 SGHRS, CDR2 YFSETQ. V dropped 3 bases and J dropped 1 base, with 7 bases sitting between them. The CDR3 length is 13 residues. The CDR3 here is CASSSQANTEAFF. Here the CDR3 DNA reads TGCGCCAGCAGCTCCCAGGCGAACACTGAAGCTTTCTTT. Complete variable domain (other parts from reference TRBV5-1 and TRBJ1-1): KAGVTQTPRYLIKTRGQQVTLSCSPISGHRSVSWYQQTPGQGLQFLFEYFSETQRNKGNFPGRFSGRQFSNSRSEMNVSTLELGDSALYLCASSSQANTEAFFGQGTRLTVV.

The chain uses TRBV7-9 and TRBJ1-5, with D unresolved. This CDR3 spans 14 amino acids. Trimming removed 1 base from V and 1 base from J, with 5 bases in between. CDR1 and CDR2 (germline): SEHNR, FQNEAQ (reference sequence). This CDR3 reads CASSLGRSNQPQHF. CDR3 nucleotides: TGTGCCAGCAGCTTAGGTCGGAGCAATCAGCCCCAGCATTTT.

This chain joins TRBV27 and TRBJ2-1; 11 positions match TRBD2. CDR1 is MNHEY, CDR2 SMNVEV, per germline (reference sequence). This CDR3 is 15 amino acids long. With V trimmed by 4 bases and J by 7 bases, 6 bases remained unmatched. The CDR3 reads CASSSLAGAFNEQFF. For the CDR3, the DNA is TGTGCCAGCAGTTCACTAGCGGGGGCTTTTAATGAGCAGTTCTTC.